This T cell receptor (beta chain) was recovered during a study of cytomegalovirus exposure and HLA in healthy donors. V gave up 5 bases and J gave up 4 bases, with 18 bases separating them. This CDR3 contains 15 residues. Looked up from germline, CDR1 is MNHNS and CDR2 is SASEGT. Whole-study results and caveats: Common viral pathogens (according to a later analysis) appeared linked to several of the most significant clusters. Later analysis associated a missense DCLRE1C variant with TCR beta V- and J-gene trimming.

Use of 60 Vbeta and 13 Jbeta primers characterized the PCR. Sequencing used immunoSEQ multiplex PCR; TCRdb keeps in-frame clones, though not all of them. The sample records 120,000 to 150,000 clones, around 76% being singletons. This clone was counted only a few times. The antigen is unknown. The chain has TRBV6-1 and TRBJ2-7; perhaps TRBD1 as D (5 bases). The TCR comes from a male donor in good health and CMV-seronegative. Sequenced sample: PBMCs. This chain's CDR3 is CASSPPGEQVYEQYF. The CDR3, as DNA: TGTGCCAGCAGTCCCCCAGGCGAACAGGTTTACGAGCAGTACTTC.